This record looks at one T cell receptor (beta chain) sequence and its context. Antigen unknown. The donors were part of the approximately 130-subject validation cohort, which stood apart from the roughly 700-subject first cohort. This CDR3 region has 16 residues. The data were taken from a study of cytomegalovirus exposure and HLA in healthy donors. Study context: Later, an analysis reported that the 130 or so validation repertoires had used the same platform as the approximately 680 first-cohort repertoires. The study's findings and limits: In vitro testing confirmed a few CMV-associated chains as specific for CMV antigens.

Sequenced by immunoSEQ multiplex PCR; TCRdb stores in-frame clones only, minus some. The table records fewer than 90,000 clones, roughly 84% of them present only once. This TCR came from a woman between 18 and 29 years old in good health and CMV-seropositive. The V call is TRBV21-1, the J call TRBJ1-2; TRBD1 was called by the table and not checked on the DNA. TRBV21-1 corresponds to a pseudogene. The sample consisted of PBMCs. CDR3 sequence reads: CASTLGQGFGNYGYTF. In nucleotides, the CDR3 is TGTGCCAGCACCCTGGGACAGGGGTTCGGTAACTATGGCTACACCTTC.